What follows describes a single TCR beta chain. This CDR3 is 15 amino acids long. The J segment lost 0 bases and the V segment lost 5 bases, leaving 7 bases of the junction unmatched. Germline V gene sequence: CDR1 SEHNR, CDR2 FQNEAQ (reference sequence). These data belong to a study of blood T cell repertoires in COVID-19. Study details: Specimens from acute and convalescent COVID-19 originated in the United States, Italy and Spain. T cells, B-cell-depleted T cells, or PBMCs supplied cDNA or gDNA.

In the authors' workflow: It was from reference gene primer amplification that nucleated cell counts were estimated. Profiled with immunoSEQ multiplex PCR; TCRdb holds only in-frame clones, not every one. That table supplies the V and J calls and clone size; D and trimming were determined from the DNA. Altogether about 120,000 clones are present, 85% being singletons, with the ten largest covering roughly 3.9%. The J gene is TRBJ2-7, the V gene TRBV7-9; TRBD1 agrees at 7 bases. The TCR was taken from a man aged 55 to 69 with acute or convalescent COVID-19. The sequenced sample was peripheral blood. The CDR3 sequence is CASSPGQYGSYEQYF. CDR3 DNA: TGTGCCAGCAGCCCGGGACAGTACGGCTCCTACGAGCAGTACTTC.